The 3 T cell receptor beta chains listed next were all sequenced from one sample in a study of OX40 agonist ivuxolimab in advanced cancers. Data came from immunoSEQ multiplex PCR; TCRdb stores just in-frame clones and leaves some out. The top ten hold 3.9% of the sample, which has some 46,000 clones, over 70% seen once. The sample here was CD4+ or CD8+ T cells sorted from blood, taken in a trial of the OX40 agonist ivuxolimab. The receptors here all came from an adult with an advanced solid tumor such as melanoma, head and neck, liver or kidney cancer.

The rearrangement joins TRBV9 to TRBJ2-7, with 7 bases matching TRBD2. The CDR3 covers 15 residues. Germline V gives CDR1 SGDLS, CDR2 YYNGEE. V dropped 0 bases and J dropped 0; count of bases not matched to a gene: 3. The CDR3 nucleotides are TGTGCCAGCAGCGTAGATCTAGCGGACTCCTACGAGCAGTACTTC. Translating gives CASSVDLADSYEQYF. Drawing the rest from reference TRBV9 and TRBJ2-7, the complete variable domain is DSGVTQTPKHLITATGQRVTLRCSPRSGDLSVYWYQQSLDQGLQFLIQYYNGEERAKGNILERFSAQQFPDLHSELNLSSLELGDSALYFCASSVDLADSYEQYFGPGTRLTVT.

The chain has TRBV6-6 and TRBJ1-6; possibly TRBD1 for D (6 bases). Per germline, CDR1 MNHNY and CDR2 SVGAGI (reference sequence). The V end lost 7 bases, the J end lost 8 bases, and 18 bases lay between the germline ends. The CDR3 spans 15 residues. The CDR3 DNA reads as TGTGCCAGCATGCGGGGACACCTGAACTATTCACCCCTCCACTTT. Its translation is CASMRGHLNYSPLHF.

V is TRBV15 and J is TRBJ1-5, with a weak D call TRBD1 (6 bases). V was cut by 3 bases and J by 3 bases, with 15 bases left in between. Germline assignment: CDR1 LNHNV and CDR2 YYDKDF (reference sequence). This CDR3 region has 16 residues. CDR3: CATSRGSTGLNQPQHF. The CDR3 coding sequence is TGTGCCACCAGCAGGGGATCCACAGGGCTCAATCAGCCCCAGCATTTT. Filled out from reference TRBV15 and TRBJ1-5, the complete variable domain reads DAMVIQNPRYQVTQFGKPVTLSCSQTLNHNVMYWYQQKSSQAPKLLFHYYDKDFNNEADTPDNFQSRRPNTSFCFLDIRSPGLGDTAMYLCATSRGSTGLNQPQHFGDGTRLSIL.